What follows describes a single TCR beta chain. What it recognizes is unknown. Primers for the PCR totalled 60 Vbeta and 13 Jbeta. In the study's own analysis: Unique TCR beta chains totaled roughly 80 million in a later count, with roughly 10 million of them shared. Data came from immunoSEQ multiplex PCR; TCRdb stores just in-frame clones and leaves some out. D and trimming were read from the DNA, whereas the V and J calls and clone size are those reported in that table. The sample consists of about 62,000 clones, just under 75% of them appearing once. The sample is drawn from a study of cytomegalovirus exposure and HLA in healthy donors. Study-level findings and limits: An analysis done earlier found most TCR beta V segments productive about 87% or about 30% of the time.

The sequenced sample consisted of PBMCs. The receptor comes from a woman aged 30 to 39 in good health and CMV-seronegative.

The CDR3 DNA reads as TGCAGCGTTGAAGGGGTCAGCGGGTACGAGCAGTACTTC. Its protein product is CSVEGVSGYEQYF. The chain recombines TRBV29-1 with TRBJ2-7; D is perhaps TRBD2 (6 bases). Germline V gives CDR1 SQVTM, CDR2 ANQGSEA. V gave up 1 base and J gave up 4 bases, with 11 bases separating them. The length of the CDR3 is 13 residues.